These 32 T cell receptor beta chains originate from one sample sequenced in a study of blood T cells in healthy people across ages. A J-beta primer mix and a sample-barcoded 5' primer were used in a second PCR of about 7 to 12 cycles. MiXCR, applied by TCRdb to the 5' RACE reads, yields one record per CDR3 protein. The table has around 800,000 distinct CDR3 sequences, roughly 26% seen once. These data also formed part of another study, on T cells of mothers and their children.

The sample consisted of blood. Receptors were obtained from a boy aged 10-17 years in good health.

This chain uses TRBV9 with TRBJ2-5; 9 positions agree with TRBD1. TRBJ2-1 matches the DNA end more closely, so the J call is doubtful. This CDR3 region has 15 residues. In germline, CDR1 is SGDLS, CDR2 YYNGEE. The CDR3 nucleotides are TGTGCCAGCAGCGTAGATGGACGGGACAGGGATGAGCAGTTCTTC. It codes for CASSVDGRDRDEQFF.

This clonotype was recorded once. The rearrangement joins TRBV28 to TRBJ1-5, with TRBD1 identical over 8 bases. The CDR3 consists of 17 residues. The V gene end was trimmed by 5 bases and the J gene end by 0 bases; junction bases not matched to a gene: 9. Germline loops: CDR1 MDHEN, CDR2 SYDVKM. DNA for the CDR3: TGTGCCAGCAGTGAAACAGGGGGATCCTATAGCAATCAGCCCCAGCATTTT. It is translated as CASSETGGSYSNQPQHF.

The sample holds a few counts of this clonotype. This rearrangement joins TRBV4-2 to TRBJ2-1; 9 nucleotides line up with TRBD2. CDR3 size: 16 residues. J was trimmed by 5 bases and V by 3 bases; bases with no gene match: 8. The germline V gene encodes CDR1 LGHNA and CDR2 YNFKEQ. CDR3 region: CASSQWGASGDNEQFF. CDR3 DNA sequence: TGTGCCAGCAGCCAGTGGGGTGCTAGCGGGGACAATGAGCAGTTCTTC.

V is TRBV12-3 or TRBV12-4 and J is TRBJ2-5; D not resolved. V lost 6 bases, J lost 1 base, and 18 bases lay in between. The CDR3 loop spans 16 amino acids. The CDR3 sequence: CASSPGRRGSQETQYF. The CDR3 bases are TGTGCCAGCAGCCCCGGACGGAGAGGATCCCAAGAGACCCAGTACTTC.

This chain links TRBV5-1 with TRBJ1-1, with 7 bases fitting TRBD1. The CDR3 spans 14 residues. Looked up from germline, CDR1 is SGHRS and CDR2 is YFSETQ. The J segment lost 3 bases and the V segment lost 2 bases, leaving 4 bases of the junction unmatched. The CDR3 here is CASSFWTGDTEAFF. The DNA of the CDR3 is TGCGCCAGCAGCTTTTGGACAGGAGACACTGAAGCTTTCTTT.

This clonotype was recorded a few times. The chain employs TRBV24-1 and TRBJ1-1, with D maybe TRBD1 (5 bases). Trimming cost V 2 bases and J 3 bases, with 12 bases left between them. Germline CDR1 reads KGHDR; CDR2 reads SFDVKD. The CDR3 length is 15 residues. Here the CDR3 DNA reads TGTGCCACCAGTGATTCGGGGGAGGGCGACACTGAAGCTTTCTTT. It encodes CATSDSGEGDTEAFF.

The CDR3 protein is CASSPEVSSTDTQYF. The CDR3 coding sequence is TGTGCCAGCAGCCCCGAGGTTTCTAGCACAGATACGCAGTATTTT. This chain joins TRBV6-1 and TRBJ2-3; D gene unclear. V shed 6 bases and J shed 0 bases, with 13 bases lying between them. The CDR3 contains 15 residues. The germline V gene has CDR1 MNHNS and CDR2 SASEGT.

V gene TRBV7-8 combines with J gene TRBJ1-1; a possible D gene is TRBD1 (5 bases). The CDR3 totals 16 residues. Trimming cost V 0 bases and J 1 base, with 12 bases left between them. Germline V gene lookup returns CDR1 SGHVS and CDR2 FQNEAQ. The CDR3 sequence is CASSLARFTGNTEAFF. CDR3 nucleotide sequence: TGTGCCAGCAGCTTAGCGCGTTTCACAGGGAACACTGAAGCTTTCTTT.

This clonotype was seen only once. CDR3 amino acids: CASSLGPGLGEQYF. CDR3 bases: TGTGCCAGCAGTTTGGGACCCGGGCTAGGGGAGCAGTACTTC. The chain has TRBV12-3 or TRBV12-4 and TRBJ2-7; D is perhaps TRBD1 or TRBD2 (5 bases each). V lost 3 bases and J lost 7, with 16 bases in between. The CDR3 is 14 residues long.

The chain has TRBV11-2 and TRBJ2-5, with 9 bases fitting TRBD2. The V and J ends lost 2 bases and 5 bases, in that order; junction bases with no gene match: 6. Germline CDR1 reads SGHAT; CDR2 reads FQNNGV. This CDR3 contains 15 residues. The CDR3 protein is CASSLLAGAIETQYF. The CDR3 region has the DNA TGTGCCAGCAGCTTATTAGCGGGGGCCATCGAGACCCAGTACTTC.

This chain links TRBV28 with TRBJ1-3; 7 nucleotides align to TRBD1. V dropped 4 bases and J dropped 2; count of bases not matched to a gene: 5. The germline V gene has CDR1 MDHEN and CDR2 SYDVKM. This CDR3 contains 15 residues. CDR3 sequence: CASSSPDRAGNTIYF. The CDR3, as DNA: TGTGCCAGCAGTTCACCCGACAGGGCTGGAAACACCATATATTTT.

V gene TRBV7-6 combines with J gene TRBJ1-2; D is unresolved. Germline CDR1 is SGHVS and CDR2 is FNYEAQ. The CDR3 length is 15 residues. Trimming pared 4 bases from V and 0 bases from J, leaving 12 bases between. The CDR3 reads CASSSTESTNYGYTF. In nucleotides, the CDR3 is TGTGCCAGCAGCTCTACAGAATCCACTAACTATGGCTACACCTTC.

With regard to this clonotype: One end of the junction is discordant with germline, which a read error may explain. The rearrangement uses TRBV4-1 and TRBJ1-4; the D gene is possibly TRBD1 (6 bases). The length of the CDR3 is 15 residues. CDR1 is MGHRA and CDR2 is YSYEKL in the germline V gene. This chain's CDR3 is CASSQGTEYDEKPFF. The CDR3 DNA reads TGCGCCAGCAGCCAAGGGACAGAATACGATGAAAAACCGTTTTTT.

This clonotype has a handful of counts. The CDR3 DNA follows: TGTGCCATCAGTCGCGACAGGGAGGACCACTATGGCTACACCTTC. Translation gives CAISRDREDHYGYTF. The chain uses TRBV10-3 and TRBJ1-2; 7 bases fit TRBD1. CDR1 and CDR2 (germline): ENHRY, SYGVKD. CDR3 length: 15 amino acids. V lost 5 bases to trimming and J lost 3 bases; unmatched junction nucleotides: 9.

The V gene is TRBV6-5, the J gene TRBJ1-4; no firm D call. The CDR3 has 16 residues. CDR1 is MNHEY, CDR2 SVGAGI, per germline. The V end was cut by 2 bases, the J end by 6 bases, with 16 bases between. The CDR3: CASSYRLQAADEKLFF. The CDR3 bases are TGTGCCAGCAGTTACCGTCTCCAGGCAGCGGATGAAAAACTGTTTTTT.

The table lists this clonotype with many counts. The gene calls are TRBV4-1 and TRBJ2-1; D is unclear. Matching the DNA end better, TRBJ2-5 makes the J call doubtful. This CDR3 region has 13 residues. Germline-derived CDR1 and CDR2 are MGHRA and YSYEKL. The CDR3 sequence is CASSQVIGETQYF. Written as DNA, the CDR3 is TGCGCCAGCAGCCAAGTCATCGGAGAGACCCAGTACTTC.

A few counts support this clonotype. The chain is built from TRBV19 and TRBJ2-2, with D tentatively TRBD2 (5 bases). Germline V gene lookup returns CDR1 LNHDA and CDR2 SQIVND (reference sequence). The CDR3 spans 14 residues. Trimming cost V 9 bases and J 7 bases, with 18 bases left between them. Written as DNA, the CDR3 is TGTGCCAGCAGGTTGTGGGTGGGGAGCGGGGAGCTGTTTTTT. Its protein product is CASRLWVGSGELFF.

This clonotype was seen a few times. V is TRBV9 and J is TRBJ2-5, with D possibly TRBD1 on 7 matching bases. Germline-derived CDR1 and CDR2 are SGDLS and YYNGEE. The CDR3 has 16 amino acids. V was clipped by 3 bases and J by 5 bases, with 20 bases between them. The CDR3: CASSGNAGGRRETQYF. Written as DNA, the CDR3 is TGTGCCAGCAGCGGGAACGCAGGGGGGCGGAGGGAGACCCAGTACTTC.

This clonotype appeared a few times. The J gene is TRBJ2-7, the V gene TRBV6-5, with 13 bases aligning to TRBD2. The DNA end lines up better with TRBJ2-1; the J call may be wrong. The germline CDR1 and CDR2 sequences are MNHEY and SVGAGI. The CDR3 loop spans 16 amino acids. The CDR3 region is CASSSGRTSGGREQFF. CDR3 DNA: TGTGCCAGCAGTTCCGGGAGGACTAGCGGGGGAAGGGAGCAGTTCTTC.

A few counts support this clonotype. J is TRBJ2-7 and V is TRBV3-1; TRBD1 might be the D (6 bases). Germline V gives CDR1 LGHDT, CDR2 YNNKEL (reference sequence). V lost 5 bases to trimming and J lost 2 bases, with 16 bases between them. The CDR3 totals 15 residues. CDR3 coding DNA: TGTGCCAGCAGCTTACGTCAGGGGTCAACCTACGAGCAGTACTTC. Translation: CASSLRQGSTYEQYF.

The chain links TRBV2 to TRBJ1-5; a weak D match, TRBD1 (6 bases). V dropped 1 base and J dropped 0 bases, with 10 bases sitting between them. Germline V gene data show CDR1 as SNHLY and CDR2 as FYNNEI. This CDR3 contains 16 residues. The CDR3 protein is CASSEGGTYSNQPQHF. The CDR3 nucleotides are TGTGCCAGCAGTGAAGGGGGGACATATAGCAATCAGCCCCAGCATTTT.

The rearrangement joins TRBV5-5 to TRBJ1-5; D possibly corresponds to TRBD1 (5 bases). The V end lost 4 bases, the J end lost 7 bases, and 24 bases lay between the germline ends. Germline CDR1 SGHKS, CDR2 YYEKEE (reference sequence). This CDR3 spans 17 amino acids. The CDR3 region is CASSPRGVEGSRQPQHF. The CDR3 DNA reads as TGTGCCAGCAGCCCCCGAGGAGTTGAGGGGTCCCGGCAGCCCCAGCATTTT. The whole variable domain, remainder taken from reference TRBV5-5 and TRBJ1-5, is DAGVTQSPTHLIKTRGQQVTLRCSPISGHKSVSWYQQVLGQGPQFIFQYYEKEERGRGNFPDRFSARQFPNYSSELNVNALLLGDSALYLCASSPRGVEGSRQPQHFGDGTRLSIL.

This clonotype was counted only a few times. The V call is TRBV9, the J call TRBJ1-4; D ambiguous. This CDR3 is 14 amino acids long. Germline loops: CDR1 SGDLS, CDR2 YYNGEE. V was shortened by 3 bases and J by 7 bases, with 13 bases between the two germline ends. The CDR3 is CASSAVGESEKLFF. The CDR3 bases are TGTGCCAGCAGCGCAGTCGGGGAGAGTGAAAAACTGTTTTTT.

The chain recombines TRBV12-3 or TRBV12-4 with TRBJ2-3; unclear D gene. Trimming shortened V by 1 base and J by 0 bases, and 8 bases separated the two germline ends. CDR3 length: 15 amino acids. Here the CDR3 DNA reads TGTGCCAGCAGTTTAGACAAAGGAAGCACAGATACGCAGTATTTT. This translates into CASSLDKGSTDTQYF.

The J gene is TRBJ2-3, the V gene TRBV7-9; the D is unclear. The CDR3 totals 12 residues. V was cut by 8 bases and J by 3 bases, with 9 bases left in between. Germline V gives CDR1 SEHNR, CDR2 FQNEAQ (reference sequence). CDR3 sequence reads: CASRVGTDTQYF. For the CDR3, the DNA is TGTGCCAGCCGAGTGGGGACAGATACGCAGTATTTT.

The gene calls are TRBV29-1 and TRBJ2-7; 9 nucleotides match TRBD1. From germline, CDR1 is SQVTM and CDR2 ANQGSEA. This CDR3 has 17 residues. Losses at the gene ends were 0 bases for V and 0 bases for J; bases not matched to a gene: 9. CDR3: CSVEDLEGTGSSYEQYF. CDR3 sequence (DNA): TGCAGCGTTGAAGATCTGGAGGGGACAGGGAGCTCCTACGAGCAGTACTTC.

V is TRBV5-1 and J is TRBJ1-2; 8 positions match TRBD1. This CDR3 has 15 amino acids. With V trimmed by 4 bases and J by 1 base, 6 bases remained unmatched. Germline loops: CDR1 SGHRS, CDR2 YFSETQ. This chain's CDR3 is CASSPRDRINYGYTF. The CDR3, as DNA: TGCGCCAGCAGCCCACGGGACAGGATTAACTATGGCTACACCTTC.

This chain uses TRBV2 with TRBJ2-1; no clear D gene. The V gene lost 6 bases and the J gene lost 10 bases, with 10 bases spanning the gap. This CDR3 has 11 amino acids. The germline V gene encodes CDR1 SNHLY and CDR2 FYNNEI. CDR3 DNA: TGTGCCAGCAGGCCGTATCAGGAGCAGTTCTTC. This codes for CASRPYQEQFF.

This clonotype appeared a few times. The CDR3 here is CASTLDRLNTEAFF. The CDR3, as DNA: TGTGCCAGCACCTTGGACAGGTTGAACACTGAAGCTTTCTTT. This rearrangement joins TRBV2 to TRBJ1-1; TRBD1 aligns across 7 bases. Germline V gene sequence: CDR1 SNHLY, CDR2 FYNNEI. V lost 7 bases to trimming and J lost 0 bases; unmatched junction nucleotides: 5. The CDR3 has 14 residues.

V usage is TRBV5-1 and J usage is TRBJ2-5; TRBD1 or TRBD2 may be the D gene (7 bases each). The V gene's germline CDR1 is SGHRS and CDR2 YFSETQ. The CDR3 contains 13 residues. V was clipped by 6 bases and J by 3 bases, with 12 bases between them. CDR3 coding DNA: TGCGCCAGCACCAGGGGGGGGGAAGAGACCCAGTACTTC. Residues: CASTRGGEETQYF.

The table lists this clonotype with a few counts. V and J are TRBV29-1 and TRBJ2-5, with TRBD2 as a possible D gene (6 bases). Trimming removed 7 bases at V and 2 bases at J, with 14 bases between. In germline, CDR1 is SQVTM, CDR2 ANQGSEA. The CDR3 sequence is 13 residues long. The CDR3 DNA reads as TGCAGCGCGTGGCGGGACTTTCAAGAGACCCAGTACTTC. This gives the protein CSAWRDFQETQYF. Together with reference TRBV29-1 and TRBJ2-5, the CDR3 gives the full variable domain: SAVISQKPSRDICQRGTSLTIQCQVDSQVTMMFWYRQQPGQSLTLIATANQGSEATYESGFVIDKFPISRPNLTFSTLTVSNMSPEDSSIYLCSAWRDFQETQYFGPGTRLLVL.

Turning to this clonotype: The CDR3 ends on some other residue instead of the conserved phenylalanine or tryptophan, so this is likely a read error. V gene TRBV18 combines with J gene TRBJ2-7, with 11 bases aligning to TRBD1. CDR3 length equals 16 residues. CDR1 is KGHSH, CDR2 LQKENI, per germline. Trimming took 4 bases from V and 6 from J; bases not matched to a gene: 11. In nucleotides, the CDR3 is TGTGCCAGCTCACTTCATGCCGGGACAGGGGGGAGCGAGCAGTACTCC. Translation gives CASSLHAGTGGSEQYS.